This T cell receptor beta chain is from a study of blood T cell repertoires in COVID-19 (dated by TCRdb to 2020 to 2021). Some background on the complete study: Samples covering the acute and convalescent phases of COVID-19 were provided by collaborators in the United States, Italy and Spain. The material from the prospective study consisted of cDNA or gDNA derived from T cells, B-cell-depleted T cells, or PBMCs. The dataset comprised deeply sampled blood TCRbeta repertoires from subjects exposed to, actively infected with, or recovered from COVID-19. A freely available public database, intended as a resource for researchers studying the immune response to SARS-CoV-2, is where the repertoires were released. Samples were obtained from the ongoing ImmuneRACE study (first 160 participants) and from about 1,300 subjects provided by 6 global collaborators. The sample metadata nearly always contained a de-identified subject ID, COVID-19 status, age in years and sex. HLA class I and class II types, where available, came from metadata supplied by the sample provider rather than from assay-based typing. Overall results and qualifications from the work: The quantity of clinical and demographic metadata differed by source and by participant and was supplied without curation.

Comments on this clone: Its antigen remains unidentified. No base quality information exists; no much larger clone differs at one position.

TCRbeta CDR3 regions were amplified from genomic DNA by means of the immunoSEQ Assay, a bias-controlled multiplex PCR. Per the source publication's procedure: The number of nucleated cells in each sample was estimated from the amplification of reference gene primers within the assay. To quantify the absolute abundance of each unique TCRbeta CDR3 rearrangement, sequence reads were collapsed and filtered. Productive Simpson clonality was computed per sample as the square root of Simpson's diversity index over productive rearrangements. Entries here come from immuneACCESS through TCRdb and include only in-frame sequences with V and J called. Some clones fail to appear in such tables; in the studies checked, an unresolved V gene covers under half of the shortfall, and the cause of the remainder is unknown. V, J and clone size are taken as reported in that table, and D and trimming were inferred from the DNA itself. The sample table records about 140,000 clones; 75% to 80% of these occur just once. Together, the top ten hold approximately 9% of the sample.

Collaborating institutions collected whole blood in K2EDTA tubes following their own protocols. For TCRbeta analysis, collaborators shipped samples as frozen whole blood, isolated PBMCs, or DNA extracted from either of those sample types. Taken from the germline V gene, the CDR1 and CDR2 loops are MNHEY and SVGAGI. The CDR3 starts with the cysteine, ends with the phenylalanine, and has 12 residues. Left in the record is the CDR3 DNA by itself, 36 bases read in frame from the first base. V drops 10 bases and J drops 6 bases, leaving 12 bases in between. The V gene is TRBV6-5 and the J gene is TRBJ1-4; the D gene lacks a confident call. The receptor was derived from a woman aged 45-59 years with active or convalescent COVID-19. Material for sequencing was peripheral blood. For the CDR3, the sequence is CATRGRDEKLFF. The DNA sequence is TGTGCCACCCGAGGGCGAGATGAAAAACTGTTTTTT.